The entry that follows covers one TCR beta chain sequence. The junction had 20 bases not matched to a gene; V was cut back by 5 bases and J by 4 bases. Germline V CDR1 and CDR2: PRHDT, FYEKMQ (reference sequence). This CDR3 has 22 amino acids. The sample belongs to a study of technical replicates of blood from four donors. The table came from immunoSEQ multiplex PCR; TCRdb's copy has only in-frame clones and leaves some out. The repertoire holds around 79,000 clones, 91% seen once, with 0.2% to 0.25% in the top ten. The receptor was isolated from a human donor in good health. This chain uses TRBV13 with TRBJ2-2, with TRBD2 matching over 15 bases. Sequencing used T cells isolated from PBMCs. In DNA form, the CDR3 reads TGTGCCAGCAGCCCAATACGTCTCCCGGGACTAGCGGGAGGAGTCTGCACCGGGGAGCTGTTTTTT. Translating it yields CASSPIRLPGLAGGVCTGELFF. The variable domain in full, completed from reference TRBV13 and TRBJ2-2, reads AAGVIQSPRHLIKEKRETATLKCYPIPRHDTVYWYQQGPGQDPQFLISFYEKMQSDKGSIPDRFSAQQFSDYHSELNMSSLELGDSALYFCASSPIRLPGLAGGVCTGELFFGEGSRLTVL.